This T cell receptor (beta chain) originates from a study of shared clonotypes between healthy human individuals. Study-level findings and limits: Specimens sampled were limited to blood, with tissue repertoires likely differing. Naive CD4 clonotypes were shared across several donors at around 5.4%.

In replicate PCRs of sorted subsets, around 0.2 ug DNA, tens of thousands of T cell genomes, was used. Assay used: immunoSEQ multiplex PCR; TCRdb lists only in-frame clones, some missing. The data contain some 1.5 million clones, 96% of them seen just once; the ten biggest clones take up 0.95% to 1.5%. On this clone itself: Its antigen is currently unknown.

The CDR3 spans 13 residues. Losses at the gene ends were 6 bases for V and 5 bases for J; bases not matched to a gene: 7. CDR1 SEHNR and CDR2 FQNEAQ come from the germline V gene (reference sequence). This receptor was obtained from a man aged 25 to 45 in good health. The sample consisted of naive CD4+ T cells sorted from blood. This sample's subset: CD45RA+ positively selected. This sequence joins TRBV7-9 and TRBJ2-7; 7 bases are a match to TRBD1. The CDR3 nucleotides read TGTGCCAGCAGGTATACAGGGGACAACGAGCAGTACTTC. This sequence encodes CASRYTGDNEQYF.